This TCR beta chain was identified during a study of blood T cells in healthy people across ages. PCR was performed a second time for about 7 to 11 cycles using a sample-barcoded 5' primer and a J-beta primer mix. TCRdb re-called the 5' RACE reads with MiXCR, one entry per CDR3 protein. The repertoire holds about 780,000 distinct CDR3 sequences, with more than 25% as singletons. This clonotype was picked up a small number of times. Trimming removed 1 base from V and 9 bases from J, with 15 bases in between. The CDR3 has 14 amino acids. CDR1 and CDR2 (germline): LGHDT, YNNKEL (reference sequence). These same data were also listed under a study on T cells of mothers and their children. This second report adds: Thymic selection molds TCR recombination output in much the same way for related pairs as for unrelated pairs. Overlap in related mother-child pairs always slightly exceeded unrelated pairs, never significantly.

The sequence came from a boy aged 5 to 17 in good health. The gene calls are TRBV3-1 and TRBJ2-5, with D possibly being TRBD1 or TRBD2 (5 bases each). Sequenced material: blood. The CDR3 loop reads CASSQASDMGAQYF. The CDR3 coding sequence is TGTGCCAGCAGCCAAGCGTCCGACATGGGGGCCCAGTACTTC.